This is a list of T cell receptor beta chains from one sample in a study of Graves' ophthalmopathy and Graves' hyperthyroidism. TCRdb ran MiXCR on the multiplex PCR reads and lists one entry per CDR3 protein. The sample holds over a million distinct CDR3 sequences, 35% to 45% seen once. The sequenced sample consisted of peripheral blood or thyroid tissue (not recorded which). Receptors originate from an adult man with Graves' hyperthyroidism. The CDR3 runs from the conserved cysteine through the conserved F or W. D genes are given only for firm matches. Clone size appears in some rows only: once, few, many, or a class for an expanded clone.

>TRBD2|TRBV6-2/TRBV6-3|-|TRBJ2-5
TGTGCCAGCGTCCCCAGCGGGAGAGAGACCCAGTACTTC
CASVPSGRETQYF
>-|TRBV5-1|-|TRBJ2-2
TGCGCCAGCAGCGAGCTTCAGGCTAGCAGGGGCGGGGAGCTGTTTTTT
CASSELQASRGGELFF
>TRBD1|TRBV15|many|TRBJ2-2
TGTGCCACCAGCAGAGATTACCCGGGACAGGGCCCCGGGGAGCTGTTTTTT
CATSRDYPGQGPGELFF
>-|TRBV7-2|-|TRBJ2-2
TGTGCCAGCAGCTGGGGACATCAGAACACCGGGGAGCTGTTTTTT
CASSWGHQNTGELFF
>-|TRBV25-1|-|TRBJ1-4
TGTGCCAGCAGGGAATCTGGGGCGGGGAGTGAAAAACTGTTTTTT
CASRESGAGSEKLFF
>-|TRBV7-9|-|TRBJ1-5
TGTGCCAGCAGCTACCGGGGGGGCGCTTATGGCTATCAGCCCCAGCATTTT
CASSYRGGAYGYQPQHF
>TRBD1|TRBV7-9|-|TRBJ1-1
TGTGCCAGCAGTCCAGGACAGGGGTCCTTAGGGGTGAACACTGAAGCTTTCTTT
CASSPGQGSLGVNTEAFF
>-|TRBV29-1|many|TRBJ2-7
TGCAGCGTTGAAGATCGGAGGACAGAAGCCTACGAGCAGTACTTC
CSVEDRRTEAYEQYF
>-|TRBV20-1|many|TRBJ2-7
TGCAGTGCTAGAGATCTGACAGGGACTACCTACGAGCAGTACTTC
CSARDLTGTTYEQYF
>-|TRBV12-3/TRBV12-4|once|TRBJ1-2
TGTGCCAGCAACATTGAGGGGGTCGGCTACACCTTC
CASNIEGVGYTF
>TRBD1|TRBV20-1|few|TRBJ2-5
TGCAGTGCTTCGGACAGGGGTGGCCAGCCCCAGTACTTC
CSASDRGGQPQYF
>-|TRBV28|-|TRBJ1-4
TGTGCCAGCAGTTTCAGCAGGGGCGTCAATGAAAAACTGTTTTTT
CASSFSRGVNEKLFF
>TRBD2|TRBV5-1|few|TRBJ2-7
TGCGCCAGCAGCTCCGGGACTAGCGGATACGAGCAGTACTTC
CASSSGTSGYEQYF
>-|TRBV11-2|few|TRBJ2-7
TGTGCCAGCAGCTTAGGGGGTGGGCTGAAAACCTACGAGCAGTACTTC
CASSLGGGLKTYEQYF
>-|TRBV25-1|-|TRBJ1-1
TGTGCCAGCCGTGACTCATTCGGGGGGCAACCCACTGAAGCTTTCTTT
CASRDSFGGQPTEAFF
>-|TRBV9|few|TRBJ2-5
TGTGCCAGCAGCCCTCGGTCAGGGCACTTAGAGACCCAGTACTTC
CASSPRSGHLETQYF
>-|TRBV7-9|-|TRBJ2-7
TGTGCCAGCAGCTTATTCGGGACCTTCAACGGGTCCTACGAGCAGTACTTC
CASSLFGTFNGSYEQYF
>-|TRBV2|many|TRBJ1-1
TGTGCCAGCACACAGCTGAACACTGAAGCTTTCTTT
CASTQLNTEAFF
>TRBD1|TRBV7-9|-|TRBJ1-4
TGTGCCAGCAGCCACCGGGACAGCAATGAAAAACTGTTTTTT
CASSHRDSNEKLFF
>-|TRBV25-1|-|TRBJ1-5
TGTGCCTGGAGTCCACCGGGGGACAGCAATCAGCCCCAGCATTTT
CAWSPPGDSNQPQHF
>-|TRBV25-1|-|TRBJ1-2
TGTGCCAGCAGGAGCCCTGACAGTCTTTTAAACTATGGCTACACCTTC
CASRSPDSLLNYGYTF
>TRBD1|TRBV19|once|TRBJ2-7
TGTGCCAGTAGTACACGGGACAGTGCATCCTACGAGCAGTACTTC
CASSTRDSASYEQYF
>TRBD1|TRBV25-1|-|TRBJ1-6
TGTGCCAGCAGCGCCGGGACAGGGGACAATTCACCCCTCCACTTT
CASSAGTGDNSPLHF
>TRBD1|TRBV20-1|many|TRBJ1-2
TGCAGTGCTAGAGTGGCCCTCGGACAGGGTCGACCCTACACCTTC
CSARVALGQGRPYTF
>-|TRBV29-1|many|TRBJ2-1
TGCAGCGTTGACCCGACAGAACCAGAAGGCAATGAGCAGTTCTTC
CSVDPTEPEGNEQFF
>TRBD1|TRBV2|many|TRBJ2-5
TGTGCCAGCAGTCTGGGACAGGTAAAGACCCAGTACTTC
CASSLGQVKTQYF
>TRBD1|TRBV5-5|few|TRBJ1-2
TGTGCCAGCAGCTTGTCACCACAGGGGGGCCTGTATGGCTACACCTTC
CASSLSPQGGLYGYTF
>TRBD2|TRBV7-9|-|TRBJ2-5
TGTGCCGGTGGGCTAGCGGGGGGGCAAGAGACCCAGTACTTC
CAGGLAGGQETQYF
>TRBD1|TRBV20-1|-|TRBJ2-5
TGCAGTGCTGAACAGGGGACAGAGACCCAGTACTTC
CSAEQGTETQYF
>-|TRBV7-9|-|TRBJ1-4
TGTGCCAGCCCGCAGGTGCCTCGGGGAGTAACACTGTTTTTT
CASPQVPRGVTLFF
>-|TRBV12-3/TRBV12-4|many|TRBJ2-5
TGTGCCAGCAGTTCTAGCAGGCCCGAGGAAGACCAGTACTTC
CASSSSRPEEDQYF
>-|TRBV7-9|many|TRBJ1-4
TGTGCCAGCACCTCGACAGTGACTAATGAAAAACTGTTTTTT
CASTSTVTNEKLFF
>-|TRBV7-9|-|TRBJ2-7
TGTGCCAGCGGCCCCACCATCCTCGCCCCCTACGAGCAGTACTTC
CASGPTILAPYEQYF
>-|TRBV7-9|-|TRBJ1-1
TGTGCCAGCAGACCCGAGAGGGGGGGGGGCACTGAAGCTTTCTTT
CASRPERGGGTEAFF
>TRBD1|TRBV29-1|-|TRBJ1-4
TGCAGCGTTAGACAGGGCGTGACTAATGAAAAACTGTTTTTT
CSVRQGVTNEKLFF
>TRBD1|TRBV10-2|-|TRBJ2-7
TGCGCCAGCAGTGCCGGACAGGGGGAGGTCGAGCAGTACTTC
CASSAGQGEVEQYF
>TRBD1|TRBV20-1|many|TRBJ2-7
TGCAGTGCTAGAGTTCTTGGGACAGGGGCCGAGCAGTACTTC
CSARVLGTGAEQYF
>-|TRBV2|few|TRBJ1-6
TGTGCCAGCAGTGTATCACAGTATAATTCACCCCTCCACTTT
CASSVSQYNSPLHF
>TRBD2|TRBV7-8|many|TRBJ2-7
TGTGCCAGCAGTCGGACTAGCGGGAGGGCCTACGAGCAGTACTTC
CASSRTSGRAYEQYF
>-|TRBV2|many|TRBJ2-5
TGTGCCGTCAATAAAGCGGAGAAACAAGAGACCCAGTACTTC
CAVNKAEKQETQYF
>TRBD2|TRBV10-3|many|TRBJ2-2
TGTGCCATCAGCCCAACTAGCGGGGCGTACACCGGGGAGCTGTTTTTT
CAISPTSGAYTGELFF